The clone carrying this T cell receptor (beta chain) was seen repeatedly, ten times or more. No antigen is known for it. The data were taken from a study of CD8 T cells in ankylosing spondylitis. Regarding the study as a whole: Reportedly, matched ankylosing spondylitis synovial fluid was significantly enriched for disease-linked clones. Those disease-linked clones were CD8+; they were also relatively rare in peripheral blood. Seven to nine highly homologous variants formed a TCR beta motif that appeared characteristic of ankylosing spondylitis blood. Both synovial fluid and blood in reactive arthritis had previously been reported to carry some motif variants.

Researchers built TCR beta libraries using quantitative 5'-RACE with molecular barcodes. TCRdb recomputed calls from the 5' RACE reads with MiXCR, one row per CDR3 protein. This repertoire shows about 840,000 distinct CDR3 sequences, about 11% found once; its top ten account for roughly 0.51%. This TCR was sampled from a male donor with ankylosing spondylitis. The sample comprised blood, either unsorted or a sorted T cell fraction (not recorded which).

Here the CDR3 DNA reads TGTGCCAGCAGTAACAGGGGAGACGCAGATACGCAGTATTTT. Translated: CASSNRGDADTQYF. This chain links TRBV6-5 with TRBJ2-3; the match to TRBD1 covers 7 bases. Germline V gene lookup returns CDR1 MNHEY and CDR2 SVGAGI. This CDR3 has 14 amino acids. Unmatched junction bases numbered 6, after V lost 5 bases and J lost 4 bases.